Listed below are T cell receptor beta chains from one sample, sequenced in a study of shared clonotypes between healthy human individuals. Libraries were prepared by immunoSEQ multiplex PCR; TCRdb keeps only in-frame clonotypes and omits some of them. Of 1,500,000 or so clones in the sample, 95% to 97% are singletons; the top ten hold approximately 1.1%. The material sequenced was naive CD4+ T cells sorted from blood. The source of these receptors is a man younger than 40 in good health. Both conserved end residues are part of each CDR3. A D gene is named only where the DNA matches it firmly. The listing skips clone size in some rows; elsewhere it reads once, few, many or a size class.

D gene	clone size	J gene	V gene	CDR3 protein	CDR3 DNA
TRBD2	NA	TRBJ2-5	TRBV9	CASSVGLSSGRQETQYF	TGTGCCAGCAGCGTAGGATTGTCCAGCGGGAGACAAGAGACCCAGTACTTC
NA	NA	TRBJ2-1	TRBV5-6	CASSLVQLAANEQFF	TGTGCCAGCAGCTTGGTCCAACTAGCCGCGAATGAGCAGTTCTTC
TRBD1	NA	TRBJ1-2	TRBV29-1	CSPVGVGQGTFGYTF	TGCAGCCCCGTAGGGGTAGGACAGGGGACCTTCGGCTACACCTTC
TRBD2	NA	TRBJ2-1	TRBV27	CASSLLLAEYNEQFF	TGTGCCAGCAGTTTACTACTAGCGGAGTACAATGAGCAGTTCTTC
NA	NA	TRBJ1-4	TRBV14	CASSLRSTNEKLFF	TGTGCCAGCAGCCTCAGATCAACTAATGAAAAACTGTTTTTT
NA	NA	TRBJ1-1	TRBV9	CASSVVGVGEAFF	TGTGCCAGCAGCGTAGTTGGGGTGGGGGAAGCTTTCTTT
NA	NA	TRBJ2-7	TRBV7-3	CASSLNVYSYEQYF	TGTGCCAGCAGCTTAAACGTCTATTCCTACGAGCAGTACTTC
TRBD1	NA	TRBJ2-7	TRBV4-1	CASSQDPSRQGTDREQYF	TGCGCCAGCAGCCAAGACCCTTCGAGACAGGGAACCGACCGGGAGCAGTACTTC
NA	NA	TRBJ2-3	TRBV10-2	CASTDRPGPSTDTQYF	TGCGCCAGCACCGACCGACCGGGACCAAGCACAGATACGCAGTATTTT
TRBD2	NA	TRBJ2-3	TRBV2	CASSENPSGSPDTQYF	TGTGCCAGCAGTGAAAATCCTAGCGGGAGCCCAGATACGCAGTATTTT
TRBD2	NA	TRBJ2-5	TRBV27	CASTSGLAQETQYF	TGTGCCAGCACTTCCGGACTAGCTCAAGAGACCCAGTACTTC
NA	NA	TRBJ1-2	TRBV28	CASSMTVYGYTF	TGTGCCAGCAGTATGACAGTATATGGCTACACCTTC
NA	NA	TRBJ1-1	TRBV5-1	CASSLAGMGTEAFF	TGCGCCAGCAGCTTGGCAGGGATGGGTACTGAAGCTTTCTTT
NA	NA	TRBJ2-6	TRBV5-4	CASSNEQGANVLTF	TGTGCCAGCAGCAATGAACAGGGGGCCAACGTCCTGACTTTC
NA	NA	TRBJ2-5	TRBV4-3	CASSQDGWASPGETQYF	TGCGCCAGCAGCCAAGATGGTTGGGCCTCTCCGGGGGAGACCCAGTACTTC
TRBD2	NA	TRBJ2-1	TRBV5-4	CASSPSGRTYNEQFF	TGTGCCAGCAGCCCTAGCGGGCGGACCTACAATGAGCAGTTCTTC
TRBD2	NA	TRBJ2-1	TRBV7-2	CASSFRGPGGVYNEQFF	TGTGCCAGCAGCTTCAGGGGTCCGGGAGGGGTTTACAATGAGCAGTTCTTC
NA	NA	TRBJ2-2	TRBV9	CASSVSSWGTGELFF	TGTGCCAGCAGCGTATCCTCGTGGGGGACCGGGGAGCTGTTTTTT
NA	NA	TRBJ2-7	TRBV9	CASNIGPGGPNYEQYF	TGTGCCAGCAACATAGGCCCCGGAGGGCCGAATTACGAGCAGTACTTC
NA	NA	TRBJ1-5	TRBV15	CAIAGASNQPQHF	TGTGCCATCGCAGGGGCAAGCAATCAGCCCCAGCATTTT
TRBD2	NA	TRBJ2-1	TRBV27	CASSFYLTPGLAGNEQFF	TGTGCCAGCAGTTTCTACCTAACTCCAGGACTAGCGGGGAATGAGCAGTTCTTC
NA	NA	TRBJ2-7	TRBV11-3	CASSRGSPPGQYF	TGTGCCAGCAGCCGCGGCTCCCCTCCAGGGCAGTACTTC
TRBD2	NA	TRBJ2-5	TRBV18	CASSPSLAGVETQYF	TGTGCCAGCTCACCATCCTTAGCGGGCGTCGAGACCCAGTACTTC
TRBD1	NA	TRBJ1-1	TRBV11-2	CASSLQGGIEAFF	TGTGCCAGCAGCCTACAGGGGGGGATTGAAGCTTTCTTT
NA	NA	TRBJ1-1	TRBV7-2	CASSFGYPTEAFF	TGTGCCAGCAGCTTTGGTTACCCCACTGAAGCTTTCTTT
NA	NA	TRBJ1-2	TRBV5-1	CASSLGGFGYGYTF	TGCGCCAGCAGCTTGGGGGGATTCGGCTATGGCTACACCTTC
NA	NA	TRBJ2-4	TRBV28	CASKGGKLAKNIQYF	TGTGCCAGCAAGGGGGGGAAGCTAGCCAAAAACATTCAGTACTTC
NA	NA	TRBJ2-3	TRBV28	CASSYPTSTDTQYF	TGTGCCAGCAGCTATCCCACTAGCACAGATACGCAGTATTTT
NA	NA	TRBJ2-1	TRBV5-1	CASSLDASGSYNEQFF	TGCGCCAGCAGCTTGGACGCGAGCGGCTCCTACAATGAGCAGTTCTTC
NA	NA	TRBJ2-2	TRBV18	CASSPGPSLGELFF	TGTGCCAGCTCCCCCGGGCCCTCACTCGGGGAGCTGTTTTTT
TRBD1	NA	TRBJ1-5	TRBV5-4	CASSYGTGIGQPQHF	TGTGCCAGCAGCTATGGGACAGGGATAGGTCAGCCCCAGCATTTT
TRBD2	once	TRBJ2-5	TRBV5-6	CASSLREGSETQYF	TGTGCCAGCAGCTTGCGGGAGGGTTCGGAGACCCAGTACTTC
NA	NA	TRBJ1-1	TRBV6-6	CASNPGHRNTEAFF	TGTGCCAGCAACCCGGGACACCGGAACACTGAAGCTTTCTTT
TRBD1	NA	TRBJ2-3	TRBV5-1	CASSPGQTSARTDTQYF	TGCGCCAGCAGCCCGGGACAGACCTCAGCTCGCACAGATACGCAGTATTTT
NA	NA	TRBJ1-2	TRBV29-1	CSVRQGNYGYTF	TGCAGCGTCCGTCAGGGTAATTATGGCTACACCTTC
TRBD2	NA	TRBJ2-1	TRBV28	CASISSSGRSREQFF	TGTGCCAGCATTTCCAGTAGCGGGAGGTCGCGTGAGCAGTTCTTC
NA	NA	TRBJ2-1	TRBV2	CASRPRGNEQFF	TGTGCCAGCCGCCCGAGGGGAAATGAGCAGTTCTTC
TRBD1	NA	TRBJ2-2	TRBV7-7	CASSLFHRGKSGELFF	TGTGCTAGCAGCTTATTTCACAGGGGGAAGTCCGGGGAGCTGTTTTTT
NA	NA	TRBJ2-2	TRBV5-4	CASSLAGLFGGTTNTGELFF	TGTGCCAGCAGCTTGGCCGGTTTGTTTGGCGGGACAACGAACACCGGGGAGCTGTTTTTT
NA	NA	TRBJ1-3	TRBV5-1	CASSLIGQFGNTIYF	TGCGCCAGCAGCTTAATAGGACAGTTTGGAAACACCATATATTTT
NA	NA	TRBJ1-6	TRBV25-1	CASSEFKGVSPLHF	TGTGCCAGCAGTGAATTTAAGGGGGTTTCACCCCTCCACTTT
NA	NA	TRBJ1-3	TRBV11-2	CASSFGSGSINTIYF	TGTGCCAGCAGTTTCGGGTCGGGCAGTATAAACACCATATATTTT